This TCR beta chain is drawn from a study of blood T cell repertoires in COVID-19. About the research overall: Some COVID-19 samples were acute and others convalescent; all came from the United States, Italy and Spain. The cDNA or gDNA used as material had been derived from T cells, B-cell-depleted T cells, or PBMCs.

Profiling relied on immunoSEQ multiplex PCR, and the TCRdb table lists in-frame clones only, not all of them. The data show fewer than 400,000 clones, more than 75% seen once. This clone was seen a few times. Those enrolled, adults aged 18 to 89 years, came from 25 or so US areas. Two consecutive negative NP/OP PCR tests, clearance, or resolved symptoms defined Cohort 3 recovery. The TCR was taken from a man younger than 45 who had recovered from COVID-19. The material sequenced was PBMCs or T cells enriched from blood (not recorded which).

The CDR3, as DNA: TGTGCCAGCAGCTTCGCAGGTTCTGGGGCCAACGTCCTGACTTTC. This encodes CASSFAGSGANVLTF. J is TRBJ2-6 and V is TRBV7-6; D is undetermined. From germline, CDR1 is SGHVS and CDR2 FNYEAQ. The ends were cut back, 3 bases at V and 1 base at J, with 7 bases in the middle. CDR3 length: 15 residues.